Below, 21 T cell receptor beta chains from the same sample are listed, as sequenced in a study of blood T cell repertoires in COVID-19. Libraries were prepared by immunoSEQ multiplex PCR; TCRdb keeps only in-frame clonotypes and omits some of them. Of roughly 340,000 clones in the sample, 80% to 90% were seen once. The sequencing sample was made of PBMCs or T cells enriched from blood (not recorded which). The receptors originated from a man in his late teens or twenties who had recovered from COVID-19.

V usage is TRBV14 and J usage is TRBJ1-2; maybe TRBD1 (5 bases). V lost 1 base to trimming and J lost 8 bases, with 11 bases between them. This CDR3 comprises 13 residues. Germline lookup yields CDR1 SGHDN and CDR2 FVKESK. In nucleotides, the CDR3 is TGTGCCAGCAGCCAAGTAAGGGGCCTCGGCTACACCTTC. Its translation is CASSQVRGLGYTF.

This clone was counted a single time. This CDR3 is also generated by other DNA sequences in the sample. This CDR3 reads CASSGTGDGYTF. CDR3 in DNA: TGCGCCAGTTCGGGGACAGGGGATGGCTACACCTTC. The chain uses TRBV5-1 and TRBJ1-2, with 10 bases lining up with TRBD1. This CDR3 has 12 amino acids. CDR1 is SGHRS, CDR2 YFSETQ, per germline. Unmatched junction bases numbered 4, after V lost 8 bases and J lost 6 bases.

Many counts were recorded for this clone. The chain joins TRBV5-1 to TRBJ2-1; the match to TRBD2 covers 12 bases. V lost 1 base, J lost 2 bases, and 10 bases stayed unmatched. Germline CDR1 SGHRS, CDR2 YFSETQ. The CDR3 has 19 amino acids. CDR3 DNA sequence: TGCGCCAGCAGCTTGTTACCTAGCGGGGGGGACTTCGCCTACAATGAGCAGTTCTTC. Translated: CASSLLPSGGDFAYNEQFF.

The chain combines TRBV6-5 with TRBJ2-3; 8 nucleotides align to TRBD1. V dropped 10 bases and J dropped 4; count of bases not matched to a gene: 13. CDR1 is MNHEY and CDR2 is SVGAGI in the germline V gene. The CDR3 has 15 residues. The CDR3: CANTRQQGVADTQYF. The DNA of the CDR3 is TGTGCCAATACGCGGCAACAGGGGGTTGCAGATACGCAGTATTTT.

The chain joins TRBV5-4 to TRBJ2-7, with 12 bases lining up with TRBD2. There are 18 residues in the CDR3. Germline CDR1 reads SGHNT; CDR2 reads YYREEE (reference sequence). V gave up 4 bases and J gave up 4 bases; unmatched junction bases: 15. Here the CDR3 reads CASSPAASSTSGRYEQYF. CDR3 coding DNA: TGTGCCAGCAGCCCAGCCGCATCTTCAACTAGCGGGAGGTACGAGCAGTACTTC.

This chain links TRBV3-1 (or the pseudogene TRBV3-2) with TRBJ1-2, with 9 bases identical to TRBD1. Per the germline V gene, CDR1 is LGHDT and CDR2 is YNNKEL (reference sequence). V shed 5 bases, J shed 6 bases, and the junction held 10 bases outside the gene matches. CDR3 length: 15 amino acids. CDR3 amino acids: CASSGRDRELHGYTF. The CDR3 DNA follows: TGTGCCAGCAGCGGCCGGGACAGGGAGTTACATGGCTACACCTTC.

This rearrangement joins TRBV7-3 to TRBJ2-7, with 8 bases fitting TRBD1. V lost 2 bases and J lost 0; bases outside the gene matches: 6. The CDR3 sequence is 16 residues long. CDR1 is SGHTA, CDR2 FQGTGA, per germline. CDR3 region: CASSLPGTGGSYEQYF. The CDR3 region has the DNA TGTGCCAGCAGCTTACCAGGGACAGGAGGCTCCTACGAGCAGTACTTC.

The rearrangement links TRBV5-1 to TRBJ2-7, with TRBD1 matching over 9 bases. The CDR3 extends over 14 amino acids. Trimming took 4 bases from V and 9 from J; bases not matched to a gene: 11. The germline CDR1 and CDR2 sequences are SGHRS and YFSETQ. CDR3 sequence: CASSPLGTGNRQYF. CDR3 nucleotide sequence: TGCGCCAGCAGCCCCCTTGGGACAGGGAATAGGCAGTACTTC. Complete variable domain (other parts from reference TRBV5-1 and TRBJ2-7): KAGVTQTPRYLIKTRGQQVTLSCSPISGHRSVSWYQQTPGQGLQFLFEYFSETQRNKGNFPGRFSGRQFSNSRSEMNVSTLELGDSALYLCASSPLGTGNRQYFGPGTRLTVT.

CDR3 loop: CASSYPQGTQYF. The CDR3 bases are TGTGCCAGCAGTTACCCTCAGGGGACGCAGTATTTT. The V and J genes are TRBV6-5 and TRBJ2-3, with D tentatively TRBD1 (6 bases). The V gene lost 2 bases and the J gene lost 9 bases, with 9 bases spanning the gap. The CDR3 spans 12 residues. Germline assignment: CDR1 MNHEY and CDR2 SVGAGI.

The genes are TRBV14 and TRBJ1-4; D possibly corresponds to TRBD1 (5 bases). V shed 3 bases and J shed 8 bases, with 13 bases lying between them. Germline CDR1 SGHDN, CDR2 FVKESK. This CDR3 spans 14 amino acids. The CDR3 reads CASSHTRSGEKLFF. CDR3 sequence (DNA): TGTGCCAGCAGCCACACAAGGTCAGGGGAAAAACTGTTTTTT.

The chain uses TRBV25-1 and TRBJ2-6; TRBD2 might be the D (6 bases). V lost 2 bases and J 0 bases, leaving 14 bases between the germline ends. This CDR3 is built from 18 residues. Germline V lookup: CDR1 MGHDK, CDR2 SYGVNS. The CDR3 DNA sequence: TGTGCCAGCAGTGAAGTTCTGGGGGGTACCTCTGGGGCCAACGTCCTGACTTTC. Protein product: CASSEVLGGTSGANVLTF.

The CDR3 DNA sequence: TGTGCCAGCAGCATCAGACTTAACTCCTACGAGCAGTACTTC. Translation gives CASSIRLNSYEQYF. V gene TRBV7-8 combines with J gene TRBJ2-7, with D unclear. Germline CDR1 reads SGHVS; CDR2 reads FQNEAQ. The CDR3 contains 14 residues. Trimming cost V 5 bases and J 0 bases, with 11 bases left between them.

The chain recombines TRBV4-3 with TRBJ2-1; TRBD2 agrees at 9 bases. Germline V gene lookup returns CDR1 LGHNA and CDR2 YSLEER. This CDR3 region has 18 residues. The J segment lost 6 bases and the V segment lost 1 base, leaving 13 bases of the junction unmatched. This CDR3 is CASSQGGGLAFPRNEQFF. The CDR3 coding sequence is TGCGCCAGCAGCCAAGGGGGGGGACTAGCATTTCCACGCAATGAGCAGTTCTTC.

The rearrangement uses TRBV7-2 and TRBJ1-2; TRBD1 agrees at 8 bases. Germline V lookup: CDR1 SGHTA, CDR2 FQGNSA. There are 14 residues in the CDR3. With 5 bases clipped from V and 7 bases from J, the junction kept 9 bases outside the gene matches. CDR3: CASSAYLDRVGYTF. For the CDR3, the DNA is TGTGCCAGCAGCGCCTACTTGGACAGGGTTGGCTACACCTTC.

The V call is TRBV7-9, the J call TRBJ2-5; no clear D gene. Germline assignment: CDR1 SEHNR and CDR2 FQNEAQ (reference sequence). This CDR3 region has 14 residues. V was clipped by 4 bases and J by 1 base, with 10 bases between them. CDR3 DNA sequence: TGTGCCAGCAGCTCACCCTACCTCCAAGAGACCCAGTACTTC. Residues: CASSSPYLQETQYF.

This chain links TRBV7-3 with TRBJ2-5, with 14 positions matching TRBD2. The CDR3 loop spans 14 amino acids. Germline-derived CDR1 and CDR2 are SGHTA and FQGTGA. V lost 4 bases to trimming and J lost 8 bases; unmatched junction nucleotides: 3. The CDR3 sequence is CASSSGTSGSTQYF. The CDR3 DNA is TGTGCCAGCAGCTCCGGGACTAGCGGGAGTACCCAGTACTTC.

CDR3 coding DNA: TGCAGCCTACAGGATAGAAAAGCATATCAGCCCCAGCATTTT. It is translated as CSLQDRKAYQPQHF. The J gene is TRBJ1-5, the V gene TRBV29-1; TRBD1 might be the D (5 bases). This CDR3 is built from 14 residues. V lost 8 bases and J lost 5, with 19 bases in between. Germline V gene sequence: CDR1 SQVTM, CDR2 ANQGSEA. The whole variable domain, filled in from reference TRBV29-1 and TRBJ1-5, reads SAVISQKPSRDICQRGTSLTIQCQVDSQVTMMFWYRQQPGQSLTLIATANQGSEATYESGFVIDKFPISRPNLTFSTLTVSNMSPEDSSIYLCSLQDRKAYQPQHFGDGTRLSIL.

The rearrangement joins TRBV5-4 to TRBJ2-1, with D perhaps matching TRBD2 (6 bases). Per the germline V gene, CDR1 is SGHNT and CDR2 is YYREEE (reference sequence). CDR3 length: 14 residues. V was cut by 0 bases and J by 4 bases, with 8 bases left in between. The DNA for the CDR3 is TGTGCCAGCAGCTTGGGGGGGGTATACAATGAGCAGTTCTTC. It is translated as CASSLGGVYNEQFF. Using reference TRBV5-4 and TRBJ2-1 for the parts outside the CDR3, the full variable domain is ETGVTQSPTHLIKTRGQQVTLRCSSQSGHNTVSWYQQALGQGPQFIFQYYREEENGRGNFPPRFSGLQFPNYSSELNVNALELDDSALYLCASSLGGVYNEQFFGPGTRLTVL.

The chain uses TRBV19 and TRBJ2-5; D is perhaps TRBD1 (5 bases). The CDR3 has 14 amino acids. The germline V gene has CDR1 LNHDA and CDR2 SQIVND (reference sequence). V lost 0 bases, J lost 4 bases, and 9 bases lay in between. The CDR3 is CASSIDRGTETQYF. The CDR3 DNA is TGTGCCAGTAGTATAGATAGGGGTACAGAGACCCAGTACTTC.

The chain recombines TRBV6-5 with TRBJ1-2; the match to TRBD1 covers 8 bases. This CDR3 is built from 12 residues. The ends lost 6 bases at V and 4 bases at J; junction bases unmatched: 1. Germline CDR1 reads MNHEY; CDR2 reads SVGAGI. The CDR3, as DNA: TGTGCCAGCAGGGGACAGGCCTATGGCTACACCTTC. Its translation is CASRGQAYGYTF.

V and J are TRBV9 and TRBJ2-2; 9 bases map to TRBD1. The trim removed 4 bases at V and 5 bases at J, leaving 3 bases unmatched. Germline CDR1 and CDR2: SGDLS and YYNGEE. The CDR3 is 14 residues long. The DNA for the CDR3 is TGTGCCAGCAGCTGGACAGGGGAGACCGGGGAGCTGTTTTTT. Residues: CASSWTGETGELFF.